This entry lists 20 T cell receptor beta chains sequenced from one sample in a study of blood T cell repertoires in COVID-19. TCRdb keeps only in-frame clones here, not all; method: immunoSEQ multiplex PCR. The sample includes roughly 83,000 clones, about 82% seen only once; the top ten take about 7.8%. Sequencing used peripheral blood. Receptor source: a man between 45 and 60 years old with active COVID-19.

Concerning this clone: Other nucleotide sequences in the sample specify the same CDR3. The CDR3 region has the DNA TGTGCCAGCAGCTTAGCAGGGGATACGCAGTATTTT. This translates into CASSLAGDTQYF. The chain carries TRBV11-3 and TRBJ2-3, with D possibly being TRBD1 (5 bases). Deletions cut 1 base from V and 6 bases from J, with 5 bases between. Germline V gene data show CDR1 as SGHNT and CDR2 as YENEEA. CDR3 size: 12 residues.

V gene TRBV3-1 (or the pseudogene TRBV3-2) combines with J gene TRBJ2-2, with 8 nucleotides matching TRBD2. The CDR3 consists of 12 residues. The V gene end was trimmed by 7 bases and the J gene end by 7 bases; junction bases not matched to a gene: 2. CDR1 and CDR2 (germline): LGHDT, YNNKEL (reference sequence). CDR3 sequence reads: CASKAGGGELFF. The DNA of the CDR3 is TGTGCCAGCAAGGCGGGAGGCGGGGAGCTGTTTTTT.

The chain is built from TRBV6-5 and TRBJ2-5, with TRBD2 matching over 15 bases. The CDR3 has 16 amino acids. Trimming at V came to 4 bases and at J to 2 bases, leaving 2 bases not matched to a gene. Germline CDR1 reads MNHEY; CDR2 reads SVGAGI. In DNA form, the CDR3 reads TGTGCCAGCAGTTTGGGGACTAGCGGGGGGCAAGAGACCCAGTACTTC. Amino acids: CASSLGTSGGQETQYF.

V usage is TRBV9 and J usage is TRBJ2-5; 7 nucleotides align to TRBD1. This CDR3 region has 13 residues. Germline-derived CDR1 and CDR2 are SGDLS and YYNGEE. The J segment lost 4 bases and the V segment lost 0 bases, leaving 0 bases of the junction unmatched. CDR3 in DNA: TGTGCCAGCAGCGTAGGACAGGGAGAGACCCAGTACTTC. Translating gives CASSVGQGETQYF.

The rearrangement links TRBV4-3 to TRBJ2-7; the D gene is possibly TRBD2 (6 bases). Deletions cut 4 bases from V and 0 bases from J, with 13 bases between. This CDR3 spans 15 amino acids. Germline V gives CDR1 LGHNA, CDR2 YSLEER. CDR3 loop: CASSPGLSSSYEQYF. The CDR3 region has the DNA TGCGCCAGCAGCCCGGGACTGTCAAGCTCCTACGAGCAGTACTTC.

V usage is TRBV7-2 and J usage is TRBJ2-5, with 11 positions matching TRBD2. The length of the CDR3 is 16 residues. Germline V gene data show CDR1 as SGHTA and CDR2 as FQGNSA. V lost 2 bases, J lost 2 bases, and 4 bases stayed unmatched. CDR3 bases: TGTGCCAGCAGCTTATGGGGGACTAGCGGTCAAGAGACCCAGTACTTC. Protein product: CASSLWGTSGQETQYF. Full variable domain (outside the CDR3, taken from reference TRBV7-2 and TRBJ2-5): GAGVSQSPSNKVTEKGKDVELRCDPISGHTALYWYRQSLGQGLEFLIYFQGNSAPDKSGLPSDRFSAERTGGSVSTLTIQRTQQEDSAVYLCASSLWGTSGQETQYFGPGTRLLVL.

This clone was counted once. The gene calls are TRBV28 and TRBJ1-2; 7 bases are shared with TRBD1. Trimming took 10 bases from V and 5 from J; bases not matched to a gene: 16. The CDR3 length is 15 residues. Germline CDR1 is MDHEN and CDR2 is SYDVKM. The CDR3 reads CATGPGQATSYGYTF. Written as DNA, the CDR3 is TGTGCCACGGGACCTGGACAGGCCACGAGTTATGGCTACACCTTC.

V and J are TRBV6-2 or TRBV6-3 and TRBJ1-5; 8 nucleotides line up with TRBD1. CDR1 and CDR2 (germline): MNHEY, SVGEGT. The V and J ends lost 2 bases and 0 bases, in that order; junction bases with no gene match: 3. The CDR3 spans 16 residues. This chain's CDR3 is CASSYRQGYSNQPQHF. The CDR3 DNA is TGTGCCAGCAGTTACCGACAGGGGTATAGCAATCAGCCCCAGCATTTT.

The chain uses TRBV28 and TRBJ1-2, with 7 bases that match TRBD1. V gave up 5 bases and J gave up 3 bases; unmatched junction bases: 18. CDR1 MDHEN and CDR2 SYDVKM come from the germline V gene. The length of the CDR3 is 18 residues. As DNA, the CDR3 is TGTGCCAGCAGTGTACCGAAGGGGGCTGGTGTCACCTACTATGGCTACACCTTC. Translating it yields CASSVPKGAGVTYYGYTF.

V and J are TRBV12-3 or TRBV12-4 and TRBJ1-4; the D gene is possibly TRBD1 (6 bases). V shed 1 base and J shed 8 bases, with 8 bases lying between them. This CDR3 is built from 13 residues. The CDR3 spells CASSLGQVEKLFF. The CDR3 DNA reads TGTGCCAGCAGTTTAGGACAGGTCGAAAAACTGTTTTTT.

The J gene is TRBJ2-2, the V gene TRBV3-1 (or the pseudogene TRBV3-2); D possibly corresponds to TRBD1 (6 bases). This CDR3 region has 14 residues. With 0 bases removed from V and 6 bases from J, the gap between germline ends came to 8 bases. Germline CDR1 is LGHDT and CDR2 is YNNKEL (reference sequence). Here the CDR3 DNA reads TGTGCCAGCAGCCAAGAGGGGGCCCCCGGGGAGCTGTTTTTT. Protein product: CASSQEGAPGELFF.

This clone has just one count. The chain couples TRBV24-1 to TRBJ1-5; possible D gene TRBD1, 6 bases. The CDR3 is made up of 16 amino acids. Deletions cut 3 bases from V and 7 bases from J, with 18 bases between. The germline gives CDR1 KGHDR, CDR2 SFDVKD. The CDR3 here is CATSDPHGPGGQPQHF. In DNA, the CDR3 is TGTGCCACCAGTGATCCGCACGGCCCGGGGGGCCAGCCCCAGCATTTT.

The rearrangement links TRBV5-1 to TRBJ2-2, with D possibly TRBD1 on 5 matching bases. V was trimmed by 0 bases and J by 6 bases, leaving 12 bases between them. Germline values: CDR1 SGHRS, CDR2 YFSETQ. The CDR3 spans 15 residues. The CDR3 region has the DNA TGCGCCAGCAGCTTGGCGGCAGGGAAAGCCGGGGAGCTGTTTTTT. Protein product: CASSLAAGKAGELFF.

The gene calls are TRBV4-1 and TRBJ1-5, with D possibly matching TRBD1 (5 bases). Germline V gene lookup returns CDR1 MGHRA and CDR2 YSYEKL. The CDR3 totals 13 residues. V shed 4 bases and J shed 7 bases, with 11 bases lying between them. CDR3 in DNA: TGCGCCAGCAGCCTAGTACAGGAACAGCCCCAGCATTTT. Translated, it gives CASSLVQEQPQHF.

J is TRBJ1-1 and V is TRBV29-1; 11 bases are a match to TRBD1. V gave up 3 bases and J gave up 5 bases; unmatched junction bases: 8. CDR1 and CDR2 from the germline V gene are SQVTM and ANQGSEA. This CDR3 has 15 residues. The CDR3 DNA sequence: TGCAGCGTTGAGGGGATAGGGGACAGGGGGACTGAAGCTTTCTTT. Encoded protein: CSVEGIGDRGTEAFF.

CDR3 coding DNA: TGCGCCAGCAGTGGAACCGGGACAGTGACCCTAAGCACAGATACGCAGTATTTT. This encodes CASSGTGTVTLSTDTQYF. This chain uses TRBV5-1 with TRBJ2-3, with 7 bases matching TRBD1. CDR1 and CDR2 (germline): SGHRS, YFSETQ. CDR3 length: 18 amino acids. The V and J ends lost 5 bases and 0 bases, in that order; junction bases with no gene match: 15.

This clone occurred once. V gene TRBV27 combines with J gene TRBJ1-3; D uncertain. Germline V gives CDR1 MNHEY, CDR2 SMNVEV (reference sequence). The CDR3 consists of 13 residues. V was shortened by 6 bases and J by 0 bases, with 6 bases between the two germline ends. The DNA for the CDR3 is TGTGCCAGCAGGGCGGCCTCTGGAAACACCATATATTTT. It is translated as CASRAASGNTIYF.

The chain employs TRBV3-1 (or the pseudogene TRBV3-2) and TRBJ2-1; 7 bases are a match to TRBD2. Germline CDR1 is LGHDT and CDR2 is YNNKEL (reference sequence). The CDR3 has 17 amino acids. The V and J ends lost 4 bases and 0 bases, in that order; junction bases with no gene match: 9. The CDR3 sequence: CASSRESSGVSYNEQFF. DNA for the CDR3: TGTGCCAGCAGCCGAGAGTCTAGCGGAGTCTCCTACAATGAGCAGTTCTTC.

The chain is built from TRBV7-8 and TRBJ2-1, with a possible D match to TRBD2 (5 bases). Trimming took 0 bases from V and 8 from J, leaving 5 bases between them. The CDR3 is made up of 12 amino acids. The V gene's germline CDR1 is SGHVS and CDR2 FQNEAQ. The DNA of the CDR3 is TGTGCCAGCAGCTTAGCGAGGGATGAGCAGTTCTTC. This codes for CASSLARDEQFF.

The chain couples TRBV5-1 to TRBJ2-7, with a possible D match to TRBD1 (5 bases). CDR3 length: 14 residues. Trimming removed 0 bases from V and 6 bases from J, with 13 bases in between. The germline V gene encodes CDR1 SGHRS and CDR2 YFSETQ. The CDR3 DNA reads TGCGCCAGCAGCTTGGAGGCAGGGTCTGCCGAGCAGTACTTC. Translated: CASSLEAGSAEQYF. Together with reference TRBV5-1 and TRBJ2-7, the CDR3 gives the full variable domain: KAGVTQTPRYLIKTRGQQVTLSCSPISGHRSVSWYQQTPGQGLQFLFEYFSETQRNKGNFPGRFSGRQFSNSRSEMNVSTLELGDSALYLCASSLEAGSAEQYFGPGTRLTVT.